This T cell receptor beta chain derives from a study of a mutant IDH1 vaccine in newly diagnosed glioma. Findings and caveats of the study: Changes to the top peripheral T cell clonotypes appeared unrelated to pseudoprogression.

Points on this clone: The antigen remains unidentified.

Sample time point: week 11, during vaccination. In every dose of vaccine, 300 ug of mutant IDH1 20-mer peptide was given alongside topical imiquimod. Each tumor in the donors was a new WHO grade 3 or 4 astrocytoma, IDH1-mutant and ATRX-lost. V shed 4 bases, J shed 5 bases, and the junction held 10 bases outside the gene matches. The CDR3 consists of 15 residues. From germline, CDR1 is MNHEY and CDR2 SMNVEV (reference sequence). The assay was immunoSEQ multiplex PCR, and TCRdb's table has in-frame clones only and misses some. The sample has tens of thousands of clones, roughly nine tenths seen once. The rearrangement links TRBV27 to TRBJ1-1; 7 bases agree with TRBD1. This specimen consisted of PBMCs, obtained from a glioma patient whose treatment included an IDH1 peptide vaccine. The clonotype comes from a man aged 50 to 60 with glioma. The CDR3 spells CASSSLGLTGTEAFF. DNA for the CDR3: TGTGCCAGCAGTTCCCTAGGCCTGACAGGGACTGAAGCTTTCTTT.